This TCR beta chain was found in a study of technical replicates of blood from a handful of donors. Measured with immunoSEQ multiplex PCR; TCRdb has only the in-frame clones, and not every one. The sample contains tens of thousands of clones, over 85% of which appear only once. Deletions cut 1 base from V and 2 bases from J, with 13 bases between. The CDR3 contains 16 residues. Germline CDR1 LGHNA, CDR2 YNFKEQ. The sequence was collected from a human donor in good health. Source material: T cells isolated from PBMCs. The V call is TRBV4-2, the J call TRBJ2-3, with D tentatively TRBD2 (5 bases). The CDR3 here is CASSQAGLIVTDTQYF. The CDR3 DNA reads TGTGCCAGCAGCCAAGCTGGACTCATAGTCACAGATACGCAGTATTTT.